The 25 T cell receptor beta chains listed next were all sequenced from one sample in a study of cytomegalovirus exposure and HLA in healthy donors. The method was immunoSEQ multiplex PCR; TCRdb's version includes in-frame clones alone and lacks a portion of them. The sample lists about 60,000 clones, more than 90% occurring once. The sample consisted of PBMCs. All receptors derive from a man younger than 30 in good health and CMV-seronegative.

For the CDR3, the DNA is TGTGCCAGCAGCTTGGATAGTCAGCCCCAGCATTTT. Translated: CASSLDSQPQHF. This chain joins TRBV5-4 and TRBJ1-5; D is unclear. The ends were cut back, 0 bases at V and 6 bases at J, with 4 bases in the middle. This CDR3 has 12 residues. Germline values: CDR1 SGHNT, CDR2 YYREEE (reference sequence).

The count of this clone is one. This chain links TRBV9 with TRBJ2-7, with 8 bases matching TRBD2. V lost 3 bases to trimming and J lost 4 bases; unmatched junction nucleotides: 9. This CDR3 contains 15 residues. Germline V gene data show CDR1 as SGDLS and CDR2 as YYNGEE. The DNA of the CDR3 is TGTGCCAGCAGCGCCGGGGGGGGACTACATTACGAGCAGTACTTC. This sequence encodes CASSAGGGLHYEQYF.

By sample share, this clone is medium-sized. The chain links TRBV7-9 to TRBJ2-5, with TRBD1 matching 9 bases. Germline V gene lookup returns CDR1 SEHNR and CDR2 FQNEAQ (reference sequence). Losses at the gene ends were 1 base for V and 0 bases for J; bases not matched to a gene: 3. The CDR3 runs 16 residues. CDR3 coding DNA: TGTGCCAGCAGCTTAGGGACAGGGGAATACCAAGAGACCCAGTACTTC. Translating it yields CASSLGTGEYQETQYF.

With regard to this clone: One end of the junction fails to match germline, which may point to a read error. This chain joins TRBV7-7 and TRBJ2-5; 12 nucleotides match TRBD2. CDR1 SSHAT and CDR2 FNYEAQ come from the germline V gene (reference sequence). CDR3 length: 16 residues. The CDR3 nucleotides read TGTGCTAGCAGTAAAACAGGACTAGCGGGGCAAGAGACCCAGTACTTC. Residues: CASSKTGLAGQETQYF.

Written as DNA, the CDR3 is TGTGCCAGCAGCTCCGCGGAGTTTAACGAGCAGTACTTC. Protein product: CASSSAEFNEQYF. The chain recombines TRBV11-2 with TRBJ2-7; D gene unclear. V lost 4 bases and J lost 5, with 12 bases in between. Germline V gene data show CDR1 as SGHAT and CDR2 as FQNNGV. This CDR3 spans 13 amino acids.

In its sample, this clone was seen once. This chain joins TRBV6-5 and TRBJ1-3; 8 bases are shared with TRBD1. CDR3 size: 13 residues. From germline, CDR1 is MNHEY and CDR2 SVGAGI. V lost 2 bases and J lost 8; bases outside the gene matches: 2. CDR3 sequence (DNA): TGTGCCAGCAGTTACGACAGGGGATACACCATATATTTT. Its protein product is CASSYDRGYTIYF.

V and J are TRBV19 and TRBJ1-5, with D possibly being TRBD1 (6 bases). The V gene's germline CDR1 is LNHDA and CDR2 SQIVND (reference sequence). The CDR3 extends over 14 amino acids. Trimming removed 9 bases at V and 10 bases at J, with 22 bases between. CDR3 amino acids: CASWSPGEKGPQHF. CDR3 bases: TGTGCCAGCTGGAGTCCAGGGGAGAAGGGCCCCCAGCATTTT.

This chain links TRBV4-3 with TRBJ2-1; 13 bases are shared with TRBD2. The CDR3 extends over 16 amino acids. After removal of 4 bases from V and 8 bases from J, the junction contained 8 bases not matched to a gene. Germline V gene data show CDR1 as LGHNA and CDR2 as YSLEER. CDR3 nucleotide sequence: TGCGCCAGCAGCCCGTCGGGACTAGCGGGGAGGTATGAGCAGTTCTTC. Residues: CASSPSGLAGRYEQFF.

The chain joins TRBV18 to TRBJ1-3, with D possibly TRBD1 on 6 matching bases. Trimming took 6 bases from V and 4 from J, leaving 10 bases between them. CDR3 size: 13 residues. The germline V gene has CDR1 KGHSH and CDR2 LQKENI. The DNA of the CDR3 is TGTGCCAGCTCGGCGGACAGAGGAAACACCATATATTTT. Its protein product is CASSADRGNTIYF.

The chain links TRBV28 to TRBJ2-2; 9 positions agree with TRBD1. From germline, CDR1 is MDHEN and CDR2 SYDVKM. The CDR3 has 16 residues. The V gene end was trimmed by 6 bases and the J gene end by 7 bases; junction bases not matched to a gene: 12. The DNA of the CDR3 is TGTGCCAGCAGCGTTCCGGGACAGGGACTAATCGGGGAGCTGTTTTTT. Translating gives CASSVPGQGLIGELFF. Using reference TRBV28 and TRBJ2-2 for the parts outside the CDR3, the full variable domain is DVKVTQSSRYLVKRTGEKVFLECVQDMDHENMFWYRQDPGLGLRLIYFSYDVKMKEKGDIPEGYSVSREKKERFSLILESASTNQTSMYLCASSVPGQGLIGELFFGEGSRLTVL.

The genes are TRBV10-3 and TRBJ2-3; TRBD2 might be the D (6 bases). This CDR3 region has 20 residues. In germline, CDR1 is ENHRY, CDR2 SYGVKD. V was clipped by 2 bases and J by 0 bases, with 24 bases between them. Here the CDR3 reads CAISELWLAENISSTDTQYF. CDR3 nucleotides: TGTGCCATCAGTGAGCTTTGGTTAGCGGAAAACATATCTAGCACAGATACGCAGTATTTT.

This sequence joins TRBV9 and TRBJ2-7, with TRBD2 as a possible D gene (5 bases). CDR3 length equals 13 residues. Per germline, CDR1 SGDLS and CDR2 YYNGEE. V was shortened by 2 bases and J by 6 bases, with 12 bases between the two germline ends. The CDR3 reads CASSVGGSREQYF. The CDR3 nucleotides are TGTGCCAGCAGCGTCGGAGGCTCTCGCGAGCAGTACTTC.

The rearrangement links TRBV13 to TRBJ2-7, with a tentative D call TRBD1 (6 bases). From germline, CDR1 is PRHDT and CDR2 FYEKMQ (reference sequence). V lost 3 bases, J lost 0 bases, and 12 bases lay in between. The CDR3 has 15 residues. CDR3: CASSFRTVSSYEQYF. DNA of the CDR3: TGTGCCAGCAGCTTTCGGACAGTTAGCTCCTACGAGCAGTACTTC.

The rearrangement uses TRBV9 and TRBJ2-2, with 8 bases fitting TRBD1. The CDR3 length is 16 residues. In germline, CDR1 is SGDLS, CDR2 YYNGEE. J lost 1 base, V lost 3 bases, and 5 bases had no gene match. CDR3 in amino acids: CASSGTTGVNTGELFF. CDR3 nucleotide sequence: TGTGCCAGCAGCGGGACGACAGGGGTGAACACCGGGGAGCTGTTTTTT. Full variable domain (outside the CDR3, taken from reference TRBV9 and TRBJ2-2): DSGVTQTPKHLITATGQRVTLRCSPRSGDLSVYWYQQSLDQGLQFLIQYYNGEERAKGNILERFSAQQFPDLHSELNLSSLELGDSALYFCASSGTTGVNTGELFFGEGSRLTVL.

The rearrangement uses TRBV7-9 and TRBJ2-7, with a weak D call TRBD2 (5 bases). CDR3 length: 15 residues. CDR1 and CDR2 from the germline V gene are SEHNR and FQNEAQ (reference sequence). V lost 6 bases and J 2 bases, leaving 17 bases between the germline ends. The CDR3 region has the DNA TGTGCCAGCAGTCACGGGGTCTCCCGCCCCTACGAGCAGTACTTC. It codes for CASSHGVSRPYEQYF.

CDR3 bases: TGTGCCAGCAGCCCCATCACAGATACGCAGTATTTT. This encodes CASSPITDTQYF. The V gene is TRBV7-9, the J gene TRBJ2-3; D not certain. Trimming removed 5 bases from V and 2 bases from J, with 5 bases in between. Germline V CDR1 and CDR2: SEHNR, FQNEAQ (reference sequence). The CDR3 is made up of 12 amino acids.

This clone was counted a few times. The CDR3 DNA sequence: TGCGCCAGCAGTGAGTCGCTCGGCTATGGCTACACCTTC. Translating gives CASSESLGYGYTF. The chain links TRBV10-1 to TRBJ1-2, with D uncertain. In germline, CDR1 is WNHNN, CDR2 SYGVQD (reference sequence). Trimming left V 0 bases short and J 4 bases short, with 6 bases between. This CDR3 is 13 amino acids long.

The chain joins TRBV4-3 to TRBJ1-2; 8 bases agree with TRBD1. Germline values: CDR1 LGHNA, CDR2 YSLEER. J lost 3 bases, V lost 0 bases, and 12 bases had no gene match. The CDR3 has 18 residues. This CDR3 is CASSQDYNRGGMDYGYTF. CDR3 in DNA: TGCGCCAGCAGCCAAGATTACAACAGGGGGGGGATGGACTATGGCTACACCTTC.

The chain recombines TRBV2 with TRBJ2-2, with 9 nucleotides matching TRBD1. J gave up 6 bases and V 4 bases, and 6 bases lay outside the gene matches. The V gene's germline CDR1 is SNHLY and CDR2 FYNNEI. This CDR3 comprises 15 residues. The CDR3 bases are TGTGCCAGCAGTGTGGAGACAGGGGGGGCCGGGGAGCTGTTTTTT. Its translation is CASSVETGGAGELFF.

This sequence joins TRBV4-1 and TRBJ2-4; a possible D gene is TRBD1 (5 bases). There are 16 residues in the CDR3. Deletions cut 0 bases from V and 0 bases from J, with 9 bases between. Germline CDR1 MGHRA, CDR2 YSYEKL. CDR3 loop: CASSQENQGAKNIQYF. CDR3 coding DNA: TGCGCCAGCAGCCAAGAAAATCAGGGAGCCAAAAACATTCAGTACTTC.

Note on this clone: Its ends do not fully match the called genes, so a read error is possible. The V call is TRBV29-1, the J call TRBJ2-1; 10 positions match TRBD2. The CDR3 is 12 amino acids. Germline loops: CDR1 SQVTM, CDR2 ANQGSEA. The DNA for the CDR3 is TGCAGCGTAGAAGCGGGAGGGCCTTACGAGTTCTTC. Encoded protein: CSVEAGGPYEFF.

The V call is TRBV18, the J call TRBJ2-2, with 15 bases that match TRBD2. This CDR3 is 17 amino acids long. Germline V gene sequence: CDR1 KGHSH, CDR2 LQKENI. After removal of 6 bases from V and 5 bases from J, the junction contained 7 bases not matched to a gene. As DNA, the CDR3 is TGTGCCAGCTCGGCGGGACTAGCGGGAGGAACGACCGGGGAGCTGTTTTTT. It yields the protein CASSAGLAGGTTGELFF.

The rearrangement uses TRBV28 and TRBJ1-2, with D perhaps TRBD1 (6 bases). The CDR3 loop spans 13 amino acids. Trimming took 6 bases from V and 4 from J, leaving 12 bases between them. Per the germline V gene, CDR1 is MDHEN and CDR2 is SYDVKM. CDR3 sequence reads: CASRDGQLYGYTF. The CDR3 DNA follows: TGTGCCAGCAGGGACGGACAGCTCTATGGCTACACCTTC.

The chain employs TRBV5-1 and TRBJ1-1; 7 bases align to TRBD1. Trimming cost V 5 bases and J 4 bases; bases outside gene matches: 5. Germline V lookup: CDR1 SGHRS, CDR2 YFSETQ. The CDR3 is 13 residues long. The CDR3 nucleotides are TGCGCCAGCAGTTCAGGGGGAAGCACTGAAGCTTTCTTT. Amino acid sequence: CASSSGGSTEAFF.

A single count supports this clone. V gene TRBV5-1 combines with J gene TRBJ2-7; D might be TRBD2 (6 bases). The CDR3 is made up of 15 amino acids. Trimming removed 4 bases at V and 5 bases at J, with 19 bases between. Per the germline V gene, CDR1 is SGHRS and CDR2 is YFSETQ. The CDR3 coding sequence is TGCGCCAGCAGCCCCCCTGGGGTTGCGGGAAACGAGCAGTACTTC. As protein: CASSPPGVAGNEQYF. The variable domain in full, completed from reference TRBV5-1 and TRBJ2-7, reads KAGVTQTPRYLIKTRGQQVTLSCSPISGHRSVSWYQQTPGQGLQFLFEYFSETQRNKGNFPGRFSGRQFSNSRSEMNVSTLELGDSALYLCASSPPGVAGNEQYFGPGTRLTVT.